This TCR beta chain was captured in a study of blood T cell repertoires in COVID-19. For the study at large: COVID-19 samples collected from the United States, Italy and Spain covered acute and convalescent phases. PBMCs, B-cell-depleted T cells, or T cells were the source of the cDNA or gDNA that made up the material.

Per the study methods: Quantification of nucleated cells was approximated via reference gene primer amplification. Clones were read by immunoSEQ multiplex PCR, and TCRdb kept only the in-frame ones, dropping some. The V and J calls and clone size come from that table; D and trimming were worked out from the DNA. The data show under 350,000 clones, with approximately 89% seen just once and 2.6% held by the top ten. The CDR3 has 16 residues. The germline V gene has CDR1 SNHLY and CDR2 FYNNEI. V lost 5 bases, J lost 0 bases, and 17 bases lay in between. This clone has just one count. The chain combines TRBV2 with TRBJ2-7, with D possibly matching TRBD1 (6 bases). The receptor's source is a woman younger than 30 who had recovered from COVID-19. Material: PBMCs or T cells enriched from blood (not recorded which). The CDR3 nucleotides are TGTGCCAGCAGTTTTAACAGGGAAAGGAGCTCCTACGAGCAGTACTTC. Translated, it gives CASSFNRERSSYEQYF.